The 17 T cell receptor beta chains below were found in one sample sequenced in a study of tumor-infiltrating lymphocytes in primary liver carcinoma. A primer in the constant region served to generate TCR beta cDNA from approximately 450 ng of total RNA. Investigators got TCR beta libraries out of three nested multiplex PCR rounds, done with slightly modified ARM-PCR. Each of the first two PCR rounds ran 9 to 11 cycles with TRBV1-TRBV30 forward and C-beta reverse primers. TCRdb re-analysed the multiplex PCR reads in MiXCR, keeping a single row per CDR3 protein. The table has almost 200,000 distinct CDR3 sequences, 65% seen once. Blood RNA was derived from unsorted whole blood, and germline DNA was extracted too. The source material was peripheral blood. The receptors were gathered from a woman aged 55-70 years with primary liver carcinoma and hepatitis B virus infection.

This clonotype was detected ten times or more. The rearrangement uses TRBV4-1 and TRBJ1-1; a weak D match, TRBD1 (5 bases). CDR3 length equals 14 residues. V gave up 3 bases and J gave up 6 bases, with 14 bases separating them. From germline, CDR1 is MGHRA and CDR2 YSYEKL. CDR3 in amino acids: CASSQRGTGAEAFF. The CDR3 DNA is TGCGCCAGCAGCCAGAGAGGGACGGGCGCTGAAGCTTTCTTT.

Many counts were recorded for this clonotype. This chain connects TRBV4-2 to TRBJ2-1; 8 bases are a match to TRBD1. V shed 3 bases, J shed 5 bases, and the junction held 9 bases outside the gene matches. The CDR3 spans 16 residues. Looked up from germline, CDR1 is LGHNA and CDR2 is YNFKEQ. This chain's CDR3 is CASSHRTGRINNEQFF. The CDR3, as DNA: TGTGCCAGCAGCCACCGGACAGGGAGGATTAACAATGAGCAGTTCTTC.

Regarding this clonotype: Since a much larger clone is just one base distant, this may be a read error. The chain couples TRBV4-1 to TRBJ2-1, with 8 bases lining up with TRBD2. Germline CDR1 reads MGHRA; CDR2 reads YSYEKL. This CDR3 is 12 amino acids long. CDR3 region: CASSPRGDEQLF. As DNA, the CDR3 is TGCGCCAGCAGCCCGCGGGGGGATGAGCAGCTCTTC.

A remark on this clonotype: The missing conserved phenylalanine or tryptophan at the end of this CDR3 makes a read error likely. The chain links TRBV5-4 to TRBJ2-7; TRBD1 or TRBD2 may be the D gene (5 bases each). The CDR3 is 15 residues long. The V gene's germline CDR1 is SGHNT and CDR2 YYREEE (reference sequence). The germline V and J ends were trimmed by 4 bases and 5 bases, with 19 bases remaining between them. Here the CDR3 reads CASSPGAAAVHEQYL. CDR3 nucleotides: TGTGCCAGCAGCCCCGGGGCGGCGGCTGTGCACGAGCAGTACTTA.

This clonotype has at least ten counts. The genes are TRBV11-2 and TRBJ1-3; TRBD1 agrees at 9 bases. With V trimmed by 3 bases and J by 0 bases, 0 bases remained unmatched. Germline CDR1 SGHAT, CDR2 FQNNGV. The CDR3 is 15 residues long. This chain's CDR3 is CASSLDRGSGNTIYF. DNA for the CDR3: TGTGCCAGCAGCTTGGACAGGGGCTCTGGAAACACCATATATTTT. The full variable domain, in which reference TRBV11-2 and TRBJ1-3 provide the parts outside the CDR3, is EAGVAQSPRYKIIEKRQSVAFWCNPISGHATLYWYQQILGQGPKLLIQFQNNGVVDDSQLPKDRFSAERLKGVDSTLKIQPAKLEDSAVYLCASSLDRGSGNTIYFGEGSWLTVV.

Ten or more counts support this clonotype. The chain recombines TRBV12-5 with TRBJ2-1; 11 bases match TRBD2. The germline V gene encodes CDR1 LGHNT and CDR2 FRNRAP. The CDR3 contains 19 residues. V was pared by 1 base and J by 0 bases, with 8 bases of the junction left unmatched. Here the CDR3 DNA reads TGTGCTAGTGGTTTGGCAAACGGACTAGCGGGTAACTCCTACAATGAGCAGTTCTTC. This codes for CASGLANGLAGNSYNEQFF.

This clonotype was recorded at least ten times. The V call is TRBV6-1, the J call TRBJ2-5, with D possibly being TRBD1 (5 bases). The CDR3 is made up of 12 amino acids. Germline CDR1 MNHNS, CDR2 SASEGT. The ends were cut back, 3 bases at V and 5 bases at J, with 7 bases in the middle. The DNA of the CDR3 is TGTGCCAGCAGTGAGAACAGGGAGACCCAGTACTTC. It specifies CASSENRETQYF.

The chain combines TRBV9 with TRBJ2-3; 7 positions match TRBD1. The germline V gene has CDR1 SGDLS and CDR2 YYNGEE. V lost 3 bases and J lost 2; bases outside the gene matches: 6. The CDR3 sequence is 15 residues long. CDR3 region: CASSGTTGYTDTQYF. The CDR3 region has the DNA TGTGCCAGCAGCGGAACGACAGGGTACACAGATACGCAGTATTTT.

CDR3 sequence (DNA): TGTGCCAGCAGTTTAACGGGGGTCACCGGGGAGCTGTTTTTT. Protein sequence: CASSLTGVTGELFF. The chain employs TRBV12-3 or TRBV12-4 and TRBJ2-2, with D possibly TRBD2 on 6 matching bases. The CDR3 sequence is 14 residues long. The V end lost 2 bases, the J end lost 4 bases, and 8 bases lay between the germline ends.

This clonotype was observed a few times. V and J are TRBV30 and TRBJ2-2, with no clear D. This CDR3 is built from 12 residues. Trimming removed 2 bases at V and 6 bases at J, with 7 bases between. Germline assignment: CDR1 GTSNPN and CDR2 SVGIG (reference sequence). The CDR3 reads CAWSWVSGELFF. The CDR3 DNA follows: TGTGCCTGGAGTTGGGTCTCCGGGGAGCTGTTTTTT.

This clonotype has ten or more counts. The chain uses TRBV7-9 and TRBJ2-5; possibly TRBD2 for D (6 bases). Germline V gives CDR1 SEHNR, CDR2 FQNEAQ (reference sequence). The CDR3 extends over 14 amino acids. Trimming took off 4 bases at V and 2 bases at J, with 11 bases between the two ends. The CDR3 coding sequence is TGTGCCAGCAGCTCCGGGACTCAACAAGAGACCCAGTACTTC. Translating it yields CASSSGTQQETQYF.

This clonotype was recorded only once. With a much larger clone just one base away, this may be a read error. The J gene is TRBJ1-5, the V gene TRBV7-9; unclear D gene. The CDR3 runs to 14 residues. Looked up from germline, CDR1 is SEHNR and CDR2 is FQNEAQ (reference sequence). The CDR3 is CASSHDAGNHPQHF. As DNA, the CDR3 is TGTGCCAGCAGCCACGATGCCGGCAATCATCCCCAGCATTTT.

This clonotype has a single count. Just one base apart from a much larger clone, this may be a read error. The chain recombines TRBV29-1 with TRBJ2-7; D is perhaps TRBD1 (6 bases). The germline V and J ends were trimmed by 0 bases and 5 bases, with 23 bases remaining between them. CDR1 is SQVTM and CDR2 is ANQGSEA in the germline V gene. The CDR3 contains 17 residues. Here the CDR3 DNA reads TGCAGCGTTGAAGATTCCGGTCTGGACAGCTCCCCGCACGAGCAGTACTTC. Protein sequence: CSVEDSGLDSSPHEQYF.

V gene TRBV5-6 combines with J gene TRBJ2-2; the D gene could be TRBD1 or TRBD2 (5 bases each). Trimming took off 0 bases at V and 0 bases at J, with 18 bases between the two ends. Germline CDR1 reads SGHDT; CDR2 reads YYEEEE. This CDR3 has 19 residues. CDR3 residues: CASSLGRGRGSTNTGELFF. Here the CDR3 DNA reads TGTGCCAGCAGCTTGGGACGGGGCCGGGGTAGCACGAACACCGGGGAGCTGTTTTTT.

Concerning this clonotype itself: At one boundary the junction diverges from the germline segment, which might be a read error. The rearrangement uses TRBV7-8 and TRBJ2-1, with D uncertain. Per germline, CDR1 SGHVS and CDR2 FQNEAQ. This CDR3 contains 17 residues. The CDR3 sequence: CASSFLILTTEDNKQFF. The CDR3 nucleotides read TGTGCCAGCAGCTTTCTTATACTTACGACGGAAGACAATAAGCAGTTCTTC.

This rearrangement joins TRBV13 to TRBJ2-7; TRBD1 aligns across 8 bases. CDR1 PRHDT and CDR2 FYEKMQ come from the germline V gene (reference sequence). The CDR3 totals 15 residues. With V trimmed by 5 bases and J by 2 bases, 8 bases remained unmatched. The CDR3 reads CASSLPGTGAYEQYF. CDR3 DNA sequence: TGTGCCAGCAGCCTACCCGGGACAGGAGCCTACGAGCAGTACTTC.

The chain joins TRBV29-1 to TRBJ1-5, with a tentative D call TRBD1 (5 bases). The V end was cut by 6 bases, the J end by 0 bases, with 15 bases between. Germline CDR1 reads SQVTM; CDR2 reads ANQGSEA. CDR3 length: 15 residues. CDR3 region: CSVAHGTNSNQPQHF. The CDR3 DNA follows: TGCAGCGTCGCCCACGGGACTAATAGCAATCAGCCCCAGCATTTT.